This entry lists 22 T cell receptor beta chains sequenced from one sample in a study of cytomegalovirus exposure and HLA in healthy donors. 60 Vbeta and 13 Jbeta primers were used in PCR. Produced via immunoSEQ multiplex PCR; TCRdb's table is partial and in-frame only. The table has some 190,000 clones, about four fifths seen once. The sample consisted of PBMCs. All receptors come from a man aged 18 to 29 in good health and CMV-seronegative.

The rearrangement joins TRBV4-2 to TRBJ2-4; 8 nucleotides agree with TRBD1. CDR1 is LGHNA, CDR2 YNFKEQ, per germline. This CDR3 contains 17 residues. V gave up 3 bases and J gave up 0 bases; unmatched junction bases: 7. The DNA of the CDR3 is TGTGCCAGCAGCCACAGCAGGGGGCGCGAAGCCAAAAACATTCAGTACTTC. This sequence encodes CASSHSRGREAKNIQYF.

The rearrangement uses TRBV27 and TRBJ1-1, with D hard to call. Per the germline V gene, CDR1 is MNHEY and CDR2 is SMNVEV (reference sequence). Between the trimmed V and J ends, which lost 5 bases and 1 base, there was a span of 11 bases. The CDR3 runs 14 residues. The CDR3 DNA follows: TGTGCCAGCAGTCCCCCCCAGGAGAACACTGAAGCTTTCTTT. It specifies CASSPPQENTEAFF.

The V gene is TRBV2, the J gene TRBJ1-5; maybe TRBD1 (5 bases). Per the germline V gene, CDR1 is SNHLY and CDR2 is FYNNEI. Trimming left V 4 bases short and J 3 bases short, with 13 bases between. The length of the CDR3 is 15 residues. The CDR3 coding sequence is TGTGCCAGCAGTGTTTATTCAGGGTTCAATCAGCCCCAGCATTTT. This sequence encodes CASSVYSGFNQPQHF. Variable domain in full (rest from reference TRBV2 and TRBJ1-5): EPEVTQTPSHQVTQMGQEVILRCVPISNHLYFYWYRQILGQKVEFLVSFYNNEISEKSEIFDDQFSVERPDGSNFTLKIRSTKLEDSAMYFCASSVYSGFNQPQHFGDGTRLSIL.

V gene TRBV5-5 combines with J gene TRBJ2-1; 7 bases map to TRBD1. This CDR3 contains 16 residues. Germline assignment: CDR1 SGHKS and CDR2 YYEKEE (reference sequence). J was trimmed by 1 base and V by 4 bases; bases with no gene match: 8. This chain's CDR3 is CASSAYTGVSYNEQFF. The DNA of the CDR3 is TGTGCCAGCAGCGCATATACAGGGGTATCCTACAATGAGCAGTTCTTC.

The chain is built from TRBV7-8 and TRBJ2-7; 7 positions agree with TRBD1. Germline CDR1 SGHVS, CDR2 FQNEAQ. V lost 5 bases to trimming and J lost 7 bases; unmatched junction nucleotides: 11. This CDR3 is built from 14 residues. CDR3 sequence reads: CASSTGTDPLEQYF. The CDR3 coding sequence is TGTGCCAGCAGCACCGGGACAGATCCACTGGAGCAGTACTTC. The complete variable domain, with remaining parts taken from reference TRBV7-8 and TRBJ2-7, reads GAGVSQSPRYKVAKRGQDVALRCDPISGHVSLFWYQQALGQGPEFLTYFQNEAQLDKSGLPSDRFFAERPEGSVSTLKIQRTQQEDSAVYLCASSTGTDPLEQYFGPGTRLTVT.

The chain joins TRBV4-3 to TRBJ2-3; tentatively, D is TRBD2 (5 bases). The ends were cut back, 0 bases at V and 2 bases at J, with 9 bases in the middle. The CDR3 consists of 15 residues. Germline V gene lookup returns CDR1 LGHNA and CDR2 YSLEER. CDR3 bases: TGCGCCAGCAGCCAAGACGGAGGCCCCACAGATACGCAGTATTTT. It is translated as CASSQDGGPTDTQYF.

The J gene is TRBJ2-1, the V gene TRBV7-8; D is unresolved. Looked up from germline, CDR1 is SGHVS and CDR2 is FQNEAQ. The CDR3 runs to 16 residues. V was trimmed by 5 bases and J by 3 bases, leaving 17 bases between them. The CDR3 protein is CASSPITQTVYNEQFF. CDR3 DNA sequence: TGTGCCAGCAGCCCCATTACACAGACCGTCTACAATGAGCAGTTCTTC. The complete variable domain, with remaining parts taken from reference TRBV7-8 and TRBJ2-1, reads GAGVSQSPRYKVAKRGQDVALRCDPISGHVSLFWYQQALGQGPEFLTYFQNEAQLDKSGLPSDRFFAERPEGSVSTLKIQRTQQEDSAVYLCASSPITQTVYNEQFFGPGTRLTVL.

There are a few counts of this clone. The V gene is TRBV6-4, the J gene TRBJ2-1, with 8 bases fitting TRBD2. V gave up 3 bases and J gave up 6 bases; unmatched junction bases: 10. The germline V gene has CDR1 MRHNA and CDR2 SNTAGT. The CDR3 spans 16 residues. The CDR3 region has the DNA TGTGCCAGCAGTGAAAGGGCGGGAGGAGGTGGCAATGAGCAGTTCTTC. It codes for CASSERAGGGGNEQFF.

This clone was detected a few times. The rearrangement links TRBV2 to TRBJ2-5; TRBD2 might be the D (5 bases). Germline lookup yields CDR1 SNHLY and CDR2 FYNNEI. V dropped 9 bases and J dropped 5 bases, with 16 bases sitting between them. The CDR3 consists of 13 residues. The CDR3 DNA reads as TGTGCCAGTATGAACCCCAGGAGGGAGACCCAGTACTTC. Encoded protein: CASMNPRRETQYF.

The chain uses TRBV5-8 and TRBJ1-2; tentative D call: TRBD1 (5 bases). In germline, CDR1 is SGHTS, CDR2 YDEGEE. Trimming left V 7 bases short and J 5 bases short, with 21 bases between. This CDR3 region has 15 residues. The CDR3 nucleotides read TGTGCCAGCCGGCGGAGGGGACCCACTCTGTATGGCTACACCTTC. It codes for CASRRRGPTLYGYTF.

The CDR3 DNA sequence: TGTGCCAGCAGTTACTTGGGGGGGGCGAACACCGGGGAGCTGTTTTTT. This encodes CASSYLGGANTGELFF. The chain carries TRBV6-6 and TRBJ2-2; 7 bases are shared with TRBD2. The CDR3 runs to 16 residues. Trimming cost V 1 base and J 0 bases; bases outside gene matches: 2. Germline V gene lookup returns CDR1 MNHNY and CDR2 SVGAGI (reference sequence).

The chain links TRBV11-2 to TRBJ1-3, with no clear D. The CDR3 covers 16 residues. Trimming took off 0 bases at V and 0 bases at J, with 9 bases between the two ends. Germline lookup yields CDR1 SGHAT and CDR2 FQNNGV. CDR3 in DNA: TGTGCCAGCAGCTTAGAAGCCCTGAGCTCTGGAAACACCATATATTTT. Protein product: CASSLEALSSGNTIYF.

The chain has TRBV7-9 and TRBJ2-5; D perhaps matches TRBD1 (6 bases). The V end lost 1 base, the J end lost 4 bases, and 16 bases lay between the germline ends. Germline loops: CDR1 SEHNR, CDR2 FQNEAQ (reference sequence). CDR3 length: 16 amino acids. The CDR3 region has the DNA TGTGCCAGCAGCTTAGATCCAGGGGTTGGGGGAGAGACCCAGTACTTC. It specifies CASSLDPGVGGETQYF.

In its sample, this clone was seen a few times. The J gene is TRBJ2-2, the V gene TRBV30, with no clear D. The germline gives CDR1 GTSNPN, CDR2 SVGIG (reference sequence). The length of the CDR3 is 14 residues. Trimming took 4 bases from V and 1 from J, leaving 10 bases between them. The CDR3 DNA reads TGTGCCTGGACCAGTGGAGTGAACACCGGGGAGCTGTTTTTT. Its protein product is CAWTSGVNTGELFF.

The chain joins TRBV19 to TRBJ2-2; a weak D match, TRBD1 (5 bases). Germline CDR1 LNHDA, CDR2 SQIVND (reference sequence). The CDR3 consists of 15 residues. The ends were cut back, 7 bases at V and 6 bases at J, with 18 bases in the middle. CDR3 in DNA: TGTGCCAGTAAAGGGGCAGCGCTTATTTCCGGGGAGCTGTTTTTT. It specifies CASKGAALISGELFF.

The gene calls are TRBV29-1 and TRBJ2-1, with D maybe TRBD1 (5 bases). V lost 6 bases and J 7 bases, leaving 16 bases between the germline ends. The germline V gene has CDR1 SQVTM and CDR2 ANQGSEA. There are 13 residues in the CDR3. The DNA for the CDR3 is TGCAGCGTAACAGGAGTCAACAAAAATGAGCAGTTCTTC. Its protein is CSVTGVNKNEQFF.

The J gene is TRBJ1-5, the V gene TRBV7-8; D ambiguous. This CDR3 has 15 amino acids. CDR1 is SGHVS and CDR2 is FQNEAQ in the germline V gene. The V end was cut by 5 bases, the J end by 4 bases, with 15 bases between. In nucleotides, the CDR3 is TGTGCCAGCAGCCCCACACAAGGGAGAAATCAGCCCCAGCATTTT. Its translation: CASSPTQGRNQPQHF. Full variable domain (missing parts from reference TRBV7-8 and TRBJ1-5): GAGVSQSPRYKVAKRGQDVALRCDPISGHVSLFWYQQALGQGPEFLTYFQNEAQLDKSGLPSDRFFAERPEGSVSTLKIQRTQQEDSAVYLCASSPTQGRNQPQHFGDGTRLSIL.

This CDR3 reads CASSVLGGGYEKLFF. The CDR3 bases are TGTGCCAGCAGCGTTTTGGGAGGGGGATATGAAAAACTGTTTTTT. The chain recombines TRBV7-9 with TRBJ1-4, with a tentative D call TRBD1 (6 bases). Trimming removed 5 bases from V and 6 bases from J, with 16 bases in between. The CDR3 covers 15 residues. Germline V gene data show CDR1 as SEHNR and CDR2 as FQNEAQ (reference sequence).

The rearrangement joins TRBV19 to TRBJ2-2; no clear D gene. Trimming stripped 3 bases from V and 4 bases from J, with 12 bases between. There are 15 residues in the CDR3. Germline V gene lookup returns CDR1 LNHDA and CDR2 SQIVND (reference sequence). The CDR3 is CASSIQVVGTGELFF. CDR3 sequence (DNA): TGTGCCAGTAGTATTCAGGTGGTAGGCACCGGGGAGCTGTTTTTT.

The CDR3 region has the DNA TGTGCCAGCAGGACAGGGGATCCACCATCTTACGAGCAGTACTTC. Protein: CASRTGDPPSYEQYF. The chain joins TRBV27 to TRBJ2-7; 8 bases map to TRBD1. The CDR3 has 15 residues. The J segment lost 4 bases and the V segment lost 6 bases, leaving 11 bases of the junction unmatched. The germline V gene has CDR1 MNHEY and CDR2 SMNVEV (reference sequence).

This clone was detected only once. The V and J genes are TRBV10-3 and TRBJ2-7; TRBD1 agrees at 8 bases. This CDR3 spans 14 amino acids. The junction had 7 bases not matched to a gene; V was cut back by 6 bases and J by 3 bases. Germline V gene lookup returns CDR1 ENHRY and CDR2 SYGVKD. The CDR3 bases are TGTGCCATCAGAAGACAGGGGAGGAGCTACGAGCAGTACTTC. Translation: CAIRRQGRSYEQYF.

The rearrangement links TRBV10-3 to TRBJ2-3, with 8 bases lining up with TRBD2. Germline values: CDR1 ENHRY, CDR2 SYGVKD. The CDR3 runs to 15 residues. V was pared by 3 bases and J by 2 bases, with 4 bases of the junction left unmatched. This CDR3 is CAISDFSGVTDTQYF. As DNA, the CDR3 is TGTGCCATCAGTGATTTTAGCGGGGTCACAGATACGCAGTATTTT.